The rows below give T cell receptor beta chains drawn from one sample of a study of beta chain features in type 1 diabetes. Sequencing was performed with immunoSEQ multiplex PCR; in TCRdb, only in-frame clones are kept and a portion is missing. The table includes 400,000 to 450,000 clones, approximately 14% detected once. Sequencing input: naive CD4+ T cells from blood. The receptors come from a man aged 25-45 years in good health. Each CDR3 is given with its conserved first and last residue. A D gene is named only where the DNA matches it firmly. For some rows the clone size is stated as once, few or many, or as a class when expanded; others skip it.

V gene	clone size	J gene	D gene	CDR3 DNA	CDR3 protein
TRBV5-1	NA	TRBJ1-2	NA	TGCGCCAGCAGCTTGGAACAGAAAGGCTACACCTTC	CASSLEQKGYTF
TRBV9	NA	TRBJ2-5	NA	TGTGCCAGCAGCCGGACAGAACAAGAGACCCAGTACTTC	CASSRTEQETQYF
TRBV5-4	few	TRBJ2-3	TRBD2	TGTGCCAGCAGCCATAAAGCGGGGGGCACAGATACGCAGTATTTT	CASSHKAGGTDTQYF
TRBV20-1	few	TRBJ1-2	NA	TGCAGTGCTACTCGGTTTGTTGGCTACACCTTC	CSATRFVGYTF
TRBV25-1	NA	TRBJ1-2	TRBD1	TGTGCCAGCAGTGAATTAGGACAGGGGCGCTATGGCTACACCTTC	CASSELGQGRYGYTF
TRBV6-6	NA	TRBJ2-5	NA	TGTGCCAGCAGTTTGACTAGATTGCAAGAGACCCAGTACTTC	CASSLTRLQETQYF
TRBV7-9	few	TRBJ2-7	NA	TGTGCCAGCAGCTTCTCCTGGGGTTACGAGCAGTACTTC	CASSFSWGYEQYF
TRBV7-2	NA	TRBJ2-7	NA	TGTGCCAGCAGCTTAATGGGGCCCTACGAGCAGTACTTC	CASSLMGPYEQYF
TRBV5-4	few	TRBJ2-3	TRBD2	TGTGCCAGCAGCGATAGGACTAGCGGGAGTGGCACAGATACGCAGTATTTT	CASSDRTSGSGTDTQYF
TRBV13	NA	TRBJ2-5	NA	TGTGCCAGCAGCTTGGGGGGCTTTGAGACCCAGTACTTC	CASSLGGFETQYF
TRBV19	NA	TRBJ2-2	TRBD1	TGTGCCAGTAACGCCCGCGGACAGGGGGCGGACCTCGGGGAGCTGTTTTTT	CASNARGQGADLGELFF
TRBV15	NA	TRBJ1-3	NA	TGTGCCACCAGCAACCCTCGGGCGGCCTTTGGAAACACCATATATTTT	CATSNPRAAFGNTIYF
TRBV30	few	TRBJ2-5	NA	TGTGCCTGGAGTGCCCAAACTAACTCCCAGTACTTC	CAWSAQTNSQYF
TRBV6-4	NA	TRBJ2-3	NA	TGTGCCAGCAGTCAAGACGGGCGCACAGATACGCAGTATTTT	CASSQDGRTDTQYF
TRBV14	NA	TRBJ2-1	NA	TGTGCCAGCAGCCAAGCGACTAATGAGCAGTTCTTC	CASSQATNEQFF
TRBV7-8	few	TRBJ1-3	NA	TGTGCCAGCAGCCCATCGTTGGCTGGAAACACCATATATTTT	CASSPSLAGNTIYF
TRBV9	few	TRBJ2-1	TRBD2	TGTGCCAGCAGCGTAGGGCCAGCGGGAGGTGGCAATGAGCAGTTCTTC	CASSVGPAGGGNEQFF
TRBV29-1	few	TRBJ2-7	NA	TGCAGCGTTCGATACACTTCGGGGACTTACGAGCAGTACTTC	CSVRYTSGTYEQYF
TRBV4-3	NA	TRBJ2-5	NA	TGCGCCAGCAGCCAAGTATTGGGGCGGGAGACCCAGTACTTC	CASSQVLGRETQYF
TRBV5-1	NA	TRBJ2-5	TRBD2	TGCGCCAGCAGCTTGCGGCTAGCGGGGCCAGGGGCCCAGTACTTC	CASSLRLAGPGAQYF
TRBV11-2	few	TRBJ1-4	NA	TGTGCCAGCAGCTTTTTACATGAAAAACTGTTTTTT	CASSFLHEKLFF
TRBV5-4	few	TRBJ1-4	NA	TGTGCCAGCAGCGGGGAACCGTCTAATGAAAAACTGTTTTTT	CASSGEPSNEKLFF
TRBV5-1	NA	TRBJ2-3	NA	TGCGCCAGCAGCTTGGTTCAGCAGAGATACACAGATACGCAGTATTTT	CASSLVQQRYTDTQYF
TRBV7-3	NA	TRBJ1-1	TRBD1	TGTGCCAGCAGCTGGACAGGGGAGAACACTGAAGCTTTCTTT	CASSWTGENTEAFF
TRBV4-3	NA	TRBJ2-3	TRBD2	TGCGCCAGCAGCCAAGATCCGGGACTAGCGGGGGTTAGCACAGATACGCAGTATTTT	CASSQDPGLAGVSTDTQYF
TRBV10-3	NA	TRBJ2-7	NA	TGTGCCATCAGTGGTGGCAGGTCCGACTCCTACGAGCAGTACTTC	CAISGGRSDSYEQYF
TRBV30	few	TRBJ2-1	TRBD2	TGTGCCTGGAGTGTACTAGCGGGCTTAGGTGAGCAGTTCTTC	CAWSVLAGLGEQFF
TRBV27	NA	TRBJ2-3	NA	TGTGCCAGCAGTTTGAGGGACTCCGCGGATACGCAGTATTTT	CASSLRDSADTQYF
TRBV7-2	few	TRBJ1-4	NA	TGTGCCAGCAGACAGGGAATGGATGAAAAACTGTTTTTT	CASRQGMDEKLFF
TRBV29-1	NA	TRBJ1-6	NA	TGCAGCCCTGACGGGGCAGGAAATGAAAATTCACCCCTCCACTTT	CSPDGAGNENSPLHF
TRBV7-6	few	TRBJ2-7	NA	TGTGCCAGCAGCTTAGGGCGGGACACAATTTCCTCCTACGAGCAGTACTTC	CASSLGRDTISSYEQYF
TRBV18	NA	TRBJ2-5	NA	TGTGCCAGCTCACCGCGAGGGGGTAAAGAGACCCAGTACTTC	CASSPRGGKETQYF
TRBV25-1	NA	TRBJ1-5	NA	TGTGCCACCCAAGACAGGCCGAATCAGCCCCAGCATTTT	CATQDRPNQPQHF
TRBV7-9	few	TRBJ2-6	NA	TGTGCCAGCAGCTTGGACTTGGGGGCCAACGTCCTGACTTTC	CASSLDLGANVLTF
TRBV7-2	NA	TRBJ2-3	TRBD2	TGTGCCAGCAGCTCAGGCCAGCGGGGGTATACGCAGTATTTT	CASSSGQRGYTQYF
TRBV2	few	TRBJ2-1	NA	TGTGCCAGCAGGATGGGCAGATACAATGAGCAGTTCTTC	CASRMGRYNEQFF
TRBV5-6	few	TRBJ2-1	TRBD2	TGTGCCAGCAGCTTATTAGTTGGGGCTAGCGGTTACAATGAGCAGTTCTTC	CASSLLVGASGYNEQFF
TRBV9	NA	TRBJ2-1	TRBD2	TGTGCCAGCAGCCTAACTAGCGGGAGTGCGGCTGAGCAGTTCTTC	CASSLTSGSAAEQFF
TRBV23-1	many	TRBJ2-3	NA	TGCGCCAGCAGCCCGCTGGATACGCAGTATTTT	CASSPLDTQYF
TRBV27	NA	TRBJ2-3	TRBD2	TGTGCCAGCCGCCCTTTAGCGGGAGGGGATACGCAGTATTTT	CASRPLAGGDTQYF
TRBV5-1	few	TRBJ1-2	NA	TGCGCCAGCAGCCCCGAAGGGTATGGCTACACCTTC	CASSPEGYGYTF
TRBV27	NA	TRBJ2-2	TRBD2	TGTGCCAGCAGCAGGACTAGCGGTACCGGGGAGCTGTTTTTT	CASSRTSGTGELFF
TRBV4-1	NA	TRBJ1-1	NA	TGCGCCAGCAGCCCTACAGGGCGGAACACTGAAGCTTTCTTT	CASSPTGRNTEAFF
TRBV7-2	few	TRBJ2-4	NA	TGTGCCAGCAGCTTCCAGGGGACGGACATTCAGTACTTC	CASSFQGTDIQYF
TRBV4-3	NA	TRBJ2-3	TRBD1	TGCGCCAGCAGTCCCGGGACAGGGAGTACAGATACGCAGTATTTT	CASSPGTGSTDTQYF
TRBV30	many	TRBJ2-5	NA	TGTGCCTGGAGTGGAGGTTGGGAGACCCAGTACTTC	CAWSGGWETQYF
TRBV29-1	few	TRBJ2-3	TRBD1	TGCAGCGTCGGGGACAGGGTGACAGATACGCAGTATTTT	CSVGDRVTDTQYF
TRBV9	few	TRBJ1-2	TRBD1	TGTGCCAGCAGCGCTAAAGACAGGGGCTATGGCTACACCTTC	CASSAKDRGYGYTF
TRBV9	NA	TRBJ2-3	NA	TGTGCCAGCAGCAGGGTGCCCCTCACAGATACGCAGTATTTT	CASSRVPLTDTQYF
TRBV4-1	NA	TRBJ2-1	NA	TGCGCCAGCAGCCAAGAGGGAGGGGGGAGCGGGCAGTTCTTC	CASSQEGGGSGQFF
TRBV5-1	few	TRBJ2-7	NA	TGCGCCAGCAGCTTGGAGGCGGACTACGAGCAGTACTTC	CASSLEADYEQYF
TRBV29-1	few	TRBJ2-1	NA	TGCAGCGTTGTCTGGGGGTCCTACAATGAGCAGTTCTTC	CSVVWGSYNEQFF
TRBV4-3	few	TRBJ2-1	NA	TGCGCCAGCAGCTCCCGGTTCGGCAATGAGCAGTTCTTC	CASSSRFGNEQFF
TRBV27	few	TRBJ2-5	NA	TGTGCCAGCAGTTTACCGGACAGTTTTGGGACCCAGTACTTC	CASSLPDSFGTQYF